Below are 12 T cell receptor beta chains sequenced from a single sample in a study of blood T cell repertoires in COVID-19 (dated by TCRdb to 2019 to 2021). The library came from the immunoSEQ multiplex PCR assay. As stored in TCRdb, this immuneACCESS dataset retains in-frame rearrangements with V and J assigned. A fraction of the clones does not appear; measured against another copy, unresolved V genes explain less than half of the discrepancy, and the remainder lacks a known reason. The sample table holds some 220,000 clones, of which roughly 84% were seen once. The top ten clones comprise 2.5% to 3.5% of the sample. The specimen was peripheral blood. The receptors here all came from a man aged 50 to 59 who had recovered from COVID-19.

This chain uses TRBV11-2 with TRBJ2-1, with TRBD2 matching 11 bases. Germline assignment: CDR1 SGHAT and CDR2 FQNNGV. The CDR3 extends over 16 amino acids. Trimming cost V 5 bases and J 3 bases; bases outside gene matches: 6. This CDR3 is CASSLRGTSGYNEQFF. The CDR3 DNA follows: TGTGCCAGCAGCCTGAGGGGGACTAGCGGCTACAATGAGCAGTTCTTC.

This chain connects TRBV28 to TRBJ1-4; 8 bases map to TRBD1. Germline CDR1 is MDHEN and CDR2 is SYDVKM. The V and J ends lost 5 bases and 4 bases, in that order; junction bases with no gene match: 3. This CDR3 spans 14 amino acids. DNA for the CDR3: TGTGCCAGCAGTACAGGGGGTTATAATGAAAAACTGTTTTTT. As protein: CASSTGGYNEKLFF.

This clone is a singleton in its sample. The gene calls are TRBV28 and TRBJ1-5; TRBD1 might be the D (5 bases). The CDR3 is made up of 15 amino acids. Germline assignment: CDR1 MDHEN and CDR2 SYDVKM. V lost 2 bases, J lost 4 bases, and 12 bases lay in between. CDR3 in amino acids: CASSLRAGNNQPQHF. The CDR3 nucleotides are TGTGCCAGCAGTTTAAGGGCAGGGAATAATCAGCCCCAGCATTTT. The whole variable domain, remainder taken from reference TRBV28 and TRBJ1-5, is DVKVTQSSRYLVKRTGEKVFLECVQDMDHENMFWYRQDPGLGLRLIYFSYDVKMKEKGDIPEGYSVSREKKERFSLILESASTNQTSMYLCASSLRAGNNQPQHFGDGTRLSIL.

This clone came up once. CDR3 region: CASSLAWGLAGVEQFF. Here the CDR3 DNA reads TGTGCCAGCAGCTTGGCGTGGGGACTAGCGGGAGTTGAGCAGTTCTTC. V usage is TRBV5-6 and J usage is TRBJ2-1; 14 bases map to TRBD2. The CDR3 covers 16 residues. Trimming cost V 0 bases and J 9 bases; bases outside gene matches: 5. CDR1 is SGHDT, CDR2 YYEEEE, per germline. Drawing the rest from reference TRBV5-6 and TRBJ2-1, the complete variable domain is DAGVTQSPTHLIKTRGQQVTLRCSPKSGHDTVSWYQQALGQGPQFIFQYYEEEERQRGNFPDRFSGHQFPNYSSELNVNALLLGDSALYLCASSLAWGLAGVEQFFGPGTRLTVL.

CDR3 loop: CASSGRASLYYEQYF. Here the CDR3 DNA reads TGTGCCAGCAGTGGGAGGGCTAGCCTGTACTACGAGCAGTACTTC. The chain carries TRBV28 and TRBJ2-7; 7 nucleotides line up with TRBD2. Trimming removed 5 bases from V and 3 bases from J; junction bases left unmatched: 10. This CDR3 has 15 residues. Germline V CDR1 and CDR2: MDHEN, SYDVKM.

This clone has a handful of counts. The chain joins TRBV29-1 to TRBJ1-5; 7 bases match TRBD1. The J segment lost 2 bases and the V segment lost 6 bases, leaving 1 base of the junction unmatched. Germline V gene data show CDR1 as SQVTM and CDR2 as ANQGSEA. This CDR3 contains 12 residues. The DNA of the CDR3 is TGCAGCGTAGGACAGGGCAATCAGCCCCAGCATTTT. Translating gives CSVGQGNQPQHF.

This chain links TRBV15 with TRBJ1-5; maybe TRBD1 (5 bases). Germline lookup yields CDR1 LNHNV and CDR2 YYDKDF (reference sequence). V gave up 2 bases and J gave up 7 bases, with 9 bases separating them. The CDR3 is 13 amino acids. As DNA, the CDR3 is TGTGCCACCAGCAGACCCGACAGCCAGCCCCAGCATTTT. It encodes CATSRPDSQPQHF. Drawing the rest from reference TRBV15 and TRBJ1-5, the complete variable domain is DAMVIQNPRYQVTQFGKPVTLSCSQTLNHNVMYWYQQKSSQAPKLLFHYYDKDFNNEADTPDNFQSRRPNTSFCFLDIRSPGLGDTAMYLCATSRPDSQPQHFGDGTRLSIL.

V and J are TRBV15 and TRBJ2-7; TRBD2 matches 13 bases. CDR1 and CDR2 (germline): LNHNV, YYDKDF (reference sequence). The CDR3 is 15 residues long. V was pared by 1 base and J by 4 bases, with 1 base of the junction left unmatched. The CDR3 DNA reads TGTGCCACCAGCAGAGTACTAGCGGGAGGGTACGAGCAGTACTTC. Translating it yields CATSRVLAGGYEQYF. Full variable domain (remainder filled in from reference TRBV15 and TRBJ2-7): DAMVIQNPRYQVTQFGKPVTLSCSQTLNHNVMYWYQQKSSQAPKLLFHYYDKDFNNEADTPDNFQSRRPNTSFCFLDIRSPGLGDTAMYLCATSRVLAGGYEQYFGPGTRLTVT.

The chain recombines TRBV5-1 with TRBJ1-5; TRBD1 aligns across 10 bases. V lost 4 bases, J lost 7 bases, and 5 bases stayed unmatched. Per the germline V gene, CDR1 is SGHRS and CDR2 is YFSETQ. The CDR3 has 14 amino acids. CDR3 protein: CASSKTGGAQPQHF. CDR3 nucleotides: TGCGCCAGCAGCAAGACAGGGGGCGCGCAGCCCCAGCATTTT.

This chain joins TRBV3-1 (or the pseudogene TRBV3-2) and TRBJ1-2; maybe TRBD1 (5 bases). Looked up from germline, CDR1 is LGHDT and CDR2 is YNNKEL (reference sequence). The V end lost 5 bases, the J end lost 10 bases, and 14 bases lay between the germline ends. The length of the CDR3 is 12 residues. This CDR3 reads CASSKGTPDYTF. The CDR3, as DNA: TGTGCCAGCAGCAAAGGGACTCCAGACTACACCTTC.

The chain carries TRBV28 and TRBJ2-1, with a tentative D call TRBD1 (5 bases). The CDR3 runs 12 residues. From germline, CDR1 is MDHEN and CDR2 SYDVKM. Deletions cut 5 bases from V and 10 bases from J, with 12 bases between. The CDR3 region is CASSLRQREQFF. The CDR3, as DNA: TGTGCCAGCAGTCTTCGACAGAGAGAGCAGTTCTTC.

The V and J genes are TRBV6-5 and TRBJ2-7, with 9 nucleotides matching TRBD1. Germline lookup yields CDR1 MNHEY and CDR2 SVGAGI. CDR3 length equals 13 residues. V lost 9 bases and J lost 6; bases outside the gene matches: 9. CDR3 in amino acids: CASSRDRVSEQYF. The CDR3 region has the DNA TGTGCCAGTAGCAGGGACAGGGTGTCCGAGCAGTACTTC.